These 18 T cell receptor beta chains share one sample of origin, sequenced in a study of blood T cell repertoires in COVID-19. Some clones are missing from TCRdb's copy, which holds only in-frame ones; the method was immunoSEQ multiplex PCR. Altogether about 290,000 clones are present, around four fifths being singletons, with the ten largest covering less than 4.5%. Sequencing was done on a sample of peripheral blood. These receptors were collected from a woman aged 45-65 years with active or convalescent COVID-19.

The chain uses TRBV19 and TRBJ1-2; possibly TRBD1 for D (5 bases). The CDR3 is 15 residues long. CDR1 and CDR2 from the germline V gene are LNHDA and SQIVND (reference sequence). V lost 6 bases and J lost 7, with 21 bases in between. The CDR3: CASSLARGSVSGYTF. CDR3 in DNA: TGTGCCAGTAGCCTTGCCCGGGGGTCGGTCAGTGGCTACACCTTC. The whole variable domain, filled in from reference TRBV19 and TRBJ1-2, reads DGGITQSPKYLFRKEGQNVTLSCEQNLNHDAMYWYRQDPGQGLRLIYYSQIVNDFQKGDIAEGYSVSREKKESFPLTVTSAQKNPTAFYLCASSLARGSVSGYTFGSGTRLTVV.

The genes are TRBV27 and TRBJ2-5; a weak D match, TRBD2 (6 bases). This CDR3 contains 15 residues. Germline assignment: CDR1 MNHEY and CDR2 SMNVEV (reference sequence). V was pared by 5 bases and J by 7 bases, with 20 bases between. This CDR3 reads CASSPDIGGRATQYF. As DNA, the CDR3 is TGTGCCAGCAGTCCTGACATCGGAGGGCGGGCGACCCAGTACTTC.

The chain combines TRBV28 with TRBJ2-1, with D maybe TRBD2 (6 bases). Looked up from germline, CDR1 is MDHEN and CDR2 is SYDVKM. V shed 6 bases and J shed 4 bases, with 10 bases lying between them. The CDR3 loop spans 13 amino acids. CDR3 residues: CASSRRGYNEQFF. The CDR3 DNA reads TGTGCCAGCAGCCGGCGGGGTTACAATGAGCAGTTCTTC.

This clone appeared a few times. V is TRBV7-8 and J is TRBJ2-7; TRBD2 might be the D (6 bases). Trimming took 3 bases from V and 6 from J, leaving 15 bases between them. CDR3 size: 14 residues. Per the germline V gene, CDR1 is SGHVS and CDR2 is FQNEAQ. The CDR3 is CASSFRDSLAEQYF. The DNA for the CDR3 is TGTGCCAGCAGCTTCCGGGACTCCCTAGCCGAGCAGTACTTC.

The chain couples TRBV10-3 to TRBJ2-7; maybe TRBD2 (7 bases). The CDR3 length is 16 residues. Germline V gene sequence: CDR1 ENHRY, CDR2 SYGVKD. V lost 4 bases to trimming and J lost 3 bases, with 19 bases between them. Here the CDR3 reads CAISGSGASGNYEQYF. CDR3 coding DNA: TGTGCCATCAGTGGCTCGGGGGCGAGCGGGAACTACGAGCAGTACTTC.

The rearrangement uses TRBV11-2 and TRBJ2-5; perhaps TRBD1 as D (6 bases). In germline, CDR1 is SGHAT, CDR2 FQNNGV. This CDR3 region has 12 residues. V lost 5 bases, J lost 11 bases, and 15 bases lay in between. Here the CDR3 DNA reads TGTGCCAGCAGCCCGGTCGACAGGATACAGTACTTC. Translated, it gives CASSPVDRIQYF.

The CDR3 DNA follows: TGTGCCAGAAGCCGACTCAGACCCAGTCCGGGTAATGAGCAGTTCTTC. It codes for CARSRLRPSPGNEQFF. This chain joins TRBV5-3 and TRBJ2-1, with D uncertain. TRBV5-3 is an ORF; its function is uncertain. Trimming left V 4 bases short and J 7 bases short, with 21 bases between. The CDR3 consists of 16 residues.

The chain joins TRBV29-1 to TRBJ2-1; TRBD1 aligns across 7 bases. Unmatched junction bases numbered 21, after V lost 0 bases and J lost 4 bases. Germline-derived CDR1 and CDR2 are SQVTM and ANQGSEA. The CDR3 is made up of 20 amino acids. The CDR3 DNA sequence: TGCAGCGTTGAAGATCCCACTAACTCCAGGGGGTGGCCCAGATACAATGAGCAGTTCTTC. It yields the protein CSVEDPTNSRGWPRYNEQFF.

The chain employs TRBV19 and TRBJ2-1, with TRBD1 matching over 10 bases. The CDR3 is 16 amino acids. The germline gives CDR1 LNHDA, CDR2 SQIVND (reference sequence). Trimming at V came to 3 bases and at J to 3 bases, leaving 5 bases not matched to a gene. Here the CDR3 reads CASSMLRDRGYNEQFF. The CDR3 DNA follows: TGTGCCAGTAGTATGTTGCGGGACAGGGGCTACAATGAGCAGTTCTTC.

The chain combines TRBV6-5 with TRBJ1-1; 10 bases map to TRBD1. In germline, CDR1 is MNHEY, CDR2 SVGAGI. V lost 6 bases and J lost 2; bases outside the gene matches: 3. This CDR3 has 14 amino acids. CDR3 sequence reads: CASSGQGGNTEAFF. Written as DNA, the CDR3 is TGTGCCAGCAGCGGACAGGGGGGAAACACTGAAGCTTTCTTT.

The V and J genes are TRBV7-2 and TRBJ1-2; 9 nucleotides match TRBD1. The CDR3 covers 15 residues. Germline CDR1 is SGHTA and CDR2 is FQGNSA. J was trimmed by 4 bases and V by 5 bases; bases with no gene match: 8. In DNA form, the CDR3 reads TGTGCCAGCAGCACGGACAGGGGAGGGGGCTATGGCTACACCTTC. Amino acid sequence: CASSTDRGGGYGYTF.

The V gene is TRBV5-1, the J gene TRBJ2-2; 13 bases are shared with TRBD2. V trimming: 4 bases; J trimming: 4 bases; junction bases outside the gene matches: 7. Germline lookup yields CDR1 SGHRS and CDR2 YFSETQ. The length of the CDR3 is 17 residues. CDR3 DNA sequence: TGCGCCAGCAGCACCGGACTAGCGGGAGATCTCACCGGGGAGCTGTTTTTT. It codes for CASSTGLAGDLTGELFF.

CDR3 amino acids: CATGTGGNEQFF. The CDR3, as DNA: TGTGCCACAGGGACAGGGGGCAATGAGCAGTTCTTC. The V call is TRBV10-3, the J call TRBJ2-1; 11 bases are shared with TRBD1. V lost 10 bases to trimming and J lost 6 bases; unmatched junction nucleotides: 2. There are 12 residues in the CDR3. CDR1 and CDR2 (germline): ENHRY, SYGVKD.

In its sample, this clone was seen once. V and J are TRBV4-2 and TRBJ2-1, with TRBD2 matching 9 bases. Germline CDR1 is LGHNA and CDR2 is YNFKEQ. V lost 0 bases, J lost 5 bases, and 2 bases stayed unmatched. The CDR3 loop spans 15 amino acids. The CDR3 here is CASSQEGTSHNEQFF. As DNA, the CDR3 is TGTGCCAGCAGCCAAGAAGGGACTAGCCACAATGAGCAGTTCTTC.

This sequence joins TRBV11-3 and TRBJ2-1; 11 nucleotides line up with TRBD2. V lost 4 bases to trimming and J lost 5 bases; unmatched junction nucleotides: 10. The CDR3 length is 17 residues. CDR1 and CDR2 from the germline V gene are SGHNT and YENEEA. Here the CDR3 reads CASSSGLLAGENNEQFF. DNA of the CDR3: TGTGCCAGCAGCTCGGGCTTACTAGCGGGGGAAAACAATGAGCAGTTCTTC.

This clone showed up just once. CDR3 DNA sequence: TGTGCCAGCAGCTTATGGGGGAGGACCGTAGGAGAGACCCAGTACTTC. Translation gives CASSLWGRTVGETQYF. J is TRBJ2-5 and V is TRBV7-3, with D perhaps TRBD2 (6 bases). Trimming removed 2 bases from V and 4 bases from J, with 17 bases in between. Germline V CDR1 and CDR2: SGHTA, FQGTGA. The CDR3 extends over 16 amino acids.

The genes are TRBV5-1 and TRBJ1-2, with 7 nucleotides matching TRBD1. In germline, CDR1 is SGHRS, CDR2 YFSETQ. The CDR3 is made up of 16 amino acids. V lost 2 bases to trimming and J lost 4 bases; unmatched junction nucleotides: 11. The chain's CDR3 is CASSFVQGIISYGYTF. In nucleotides, the CDR3 is TGCGCCAGCAGCTTCGTACAGGGGATAATAAGCTATGGCTACACCTTC.

This clone was picked up one time. This rearrangement joins TRBV5-1 to TRBJ2-7, with 7 bases matching TRBD2. The CDR3 totals 15 residues. Germline lookup yields CDR1 SGHRS and CDR2 YFSETQ. The V gene end was trimmed by 4 bases and the J gene end by 3 bases; junction bases not matched to a gene: 10. DNA for the CDR3: TGCGCCAGCAGCCCTCGGGGAGCGGGGAGCTACGAGCAGTACTTC. Translating gives CASSPRGAGSYEQYF.